These 20 T cell receptor beta chains were sequenced from one sample in a study of cytomegalovirus exposure and HLA in healthy donors. Primers: 60 Vbeta forward and 13 Jbeta reverse. Profiling relied on immunoSEQ multiplex PCR, and the TCRdb table lists in-frame clones only, not all of them. The sample holds tens of thousands of clones; about 73% are singletons and the top ten take approximately 10%. Sequenced: PBMCs. Source of these receptors: a woman aged 30 to 39 in good health and CMV-seronegative.

V gene TRBV5-4 combines with J gene TRBJ2-1; TRBD1 agrees at 7 bases. Trimming removed 3 bases from V and 2 bases from J; junction bases left unmatched: 8. This CDR3 has 16 residues. CDR1 SGHNT and CDR2 YYREEE come from the germline V gene (reference sequence). CDR3 residues: CASSSSGTDPYNEQFF. The CDR3 nucleotides read TGTGCCAGCAGCTCTTCGGGGACAGATCCCTACAATGAGCAGTTCTTC.

V is TRBV2 and J is TRBJ2-7, with D possibly being TRBD1 (5 bases). Trimming removed 8 bases from V and 6 bases from J, with 8 bases in between. CDR3 length: 10 amino acids. Germline V gene sequence: CDR1 SNHLY, CDR2 FYNNEI. CDR3 sequence reads: CASQGSEQYF. The CDR3 nucleotides are TGTGCCAGCCAGGGCTCCGAGCAGTACTTC.

The chain employs TRBV2 and TRBJ2-5; 10 positions match TRBD2. Germline V gives CDR1 SNHLY, CDR2 FYNNEI. V trimming: 2 bases; J trimming: 2 bases; junction bases outside the gene matches: 2. The CDR3 runs 15 residues. The CDR3 nucleotides read TGTGCCAGCAGTGAACTAGCGGGGGCGCAAGAGACCCAGTACTTC. This sequence encodes CASSELAGAQETQYF.

The chain employs TRBV30 and TRBJ1-6; the match to TRBD1 covers 7 bases. CDR3 length: 13 residues. CDR1 GTSNPN and CDR2 SVGIG come from the germline V gene (reference sequence). After removal of 0 bases from V and 10 bases from J, the junction contained 3 bases not matched to a gene. The CDR3, as DNA: TGTGCCTGGAGTGTACGACAGGGATCACCCCTCCACTTT. It specifies CAWSVRQGSPLHF.

The CDR3 region has the DNA TGTGCCAGCAGCGGGACAGGCTATGGCTACACCTTC. As protein: CASSGTGYGYTF. The chain couples TRBV6-6 to TRBJ1-2, with 8 bases lining up with TRBD1. CDR3 length: 12 residues. Germline CDR1 and CDR2: MNHNY and SVGAGI (reference sequence). V lost 6 bases, J lost 4 bases, and 1 base stayed unmatched.

The rearrangement links TRBV5-6 to TRBJ1-5; a possible D gene is TRBD1 (5 bases). This CDR3 is built from 13 residues. Germline V lookup: CDR1 SGHDT, CDR2 YYEEEE. Trimming took 0 bases from V and 7 from J, leaving 8 bases between them. The CDR3 loop is CASSLGGGQPQHF. DNA for the CDR3: TGTGCCAGCAGCTTGGGGGGCGGACAGCCCCAGCATTTT.

This clone occurred a few times. The rearrangement uses TRBV6-1 and TRBJ2-3; 10 bases are a match to TRBD1. CDR1 is MNHNS, CDR2 SASEGT, per germline. V dropped 2 bases and J dropped 4; count of bases not matched to a gene: 6. The CDR3 runs 16 residues. The chain's CDR3 is CASSEMKGQGADTQYF. CDR3 DNA: TGTGCCAGCAGTGAAATGAAAGGACAGGGGGCAGATACGCAGTATTTT.

A single count supports this clone. This rearrangement joins TRBV5-1 to TRBJ2-1, with 12 bases fitting TRBD2. V trimming: 4 bases; J trimming: 5 bases; junction bases outside the gene matches: 4. Germline V gives CDR1 SGHRS, CDR2 YFSETQ. CDR3 length: 15 amino acids. The CDR3: CASSLTSGGHNEQFF. The CDR3 coding sequence is TGCGCCAGCAGCCTAACTAGCGGGGGGCACAATGAGCAGTTCTTC.

This clone was observed a few times. This rearrangement joins TRBV27 to TRBJ1-2, with D maybe TRBD1 (6 bases). The germline V gene encodes CDR1 MNHEY and CDR2 SMNVEV (reference sequence). V dropped 5 bases and J dropped 5 bases, with 15 bases sitting between them. The CDR3 contains 14 residues. CDR3 nucleotides: TGTGCCAGCAGTCCGAACAGGGTACCGTATGGCTACACCTTC. It specifies CASSPNRVPYGYTF.

The rearrangement links TRBV5-4 to TRBJ1-4; 7 positions agree with TRBD1. Germline V lookup: CDR1 SGHNT, CDR2 YYREEE (reference sequence). The CDR3 extends over 14 amino acids. V shed 6 bases, J shed 4 bases, and the junction held 6 bases outside the gene matches. The CDR3 reads CASTGDSLNEKLFF. The CDR3, as DNA: TGTGCCAGCACAGGGGACAGTCTTAATGAAAAACTGTTTTTT.

V and J are TRBV10-1 and TRBJ2-7; weak D call: TRBD2 (5 bases). CDR1 is WNHNN, CDR2 SYGVQD, per germline (reference sequence). V was shortened by 5 bases and J by 3 bases, with 14 bases between the two germline ends. This CDR3 region has 14 residues. The CDR3 region is CASSPMEVYYEQYF. The CDR3 nucleotides read TGCGCCAGCAGTCCCATGGAGGTTTACTACGAGCAGTACTTC.

The V gene is TRBV4-3, the J gene TRBJ2-1; 16 bases map to TRBD2. The CDR3 totals 15 residues. The J segment lost 9 bases and the V segment lost 5 bases, leaving 4 bases of the junction unmatched. Germline V CDR1 and CDR2: LGHNA, YSLEER. The CDR3 loop is CASSSGTSGRGEQFF. DNA for the CDR3: TGCGCCAGCAGCAGCGGGACTAGCGGGAGGGGTGAGCAGTTCTTC.

The gene calls are TRBV9 and TRBJ1-1, with unresolved D. Trimming cost V 5 bases and J 2 bases, with 10 bases left between them. The CDR3 loop spans 13 amino acids. Germline-derived CDR1 and CDR2 are SGDLS and YYNGEE. The DNA for the CDR3 is TGTGCCAGCAGACCCTATCTTAACACTGAAGCTTTCTTT. It encodes CASRPYLNTEAFF.

The rearrangement links TRBV2 to TRBJ2-5, with 9 bases aligning to TRBD2. The V gene's germline CDR1 is SNHLY and CDR2 FYNNEI. The V segment lost 7 bases and the J segment 5 bases; nucleotides outside the gene matches: 17. The CDR3 is 17 residues long. The CDR3 loop reads CASTPTFGLATRETQYF. The CDR3 DNA reads as TGTGCCAGCACTCCTACGTTCGGACTAGCGACCAGGGAGACCCAGTACTTC.

This rearrangement joins TRBV9 to TRBJ1-1; unclear D gene. The V gene's germline CDR1 is SGDLS and CDR2 YYNGEE. CDR3 size: 14 residues. V shed 0 bases and J shed 0 bases, with 6 bases lying between them. The CDR3 sequence: CASSVGRMNTEAFF. CDR3 DNA: TGTGCCAGCAGCGTAGGGCGGATGAACACTGAAGCTTTCTTT.

In this sample, this clone turned up once. The V and J genes are TRBV7-9 and TRBJ1-5; the D gene is possibly TRBD1 (6 bases). CDR3 length: 16 residues. V lost 1 base to trimming and J lost 1 base, with 11 bases between them. Germline CDR1 and CDR2: SEHNR and FQNEAQ (reference sequence). CDR3 coding DNA: TGTGCCAGCAGCTTAGGAGGCACAGGGAGCAATCAGCCCCAGCATTTT. Protein: CASSLGGTGSNQPQHF.

The chain recombines TRBV30 with TRBJ1-3; D remains unclear. CDR1 is GTSNPN, CDR2 SVGIG, per germline (reference sequence). V lost 0 bases and J lost 4, with 13 bases in between. This CDR3 comprises 15 residues. CDR3 sequence reads: CAWSVWASGGNTIYF. CDR3 DNA: TGTGCCTGGAGTGTATGGGCGTCGGGGGGAAACACCATATATTTT.

The chain recombines TRBV19 with TRBJ1-2, with D uncertain. V shed 7 bases and J shed 2 bases, with 11 bases lying between them. The CDR3 is made up of 13 amino acids. Germline CDR1 reads LNHDA; CDR2 reads SQIVND (reference sequence). DNA of the CDR3: TGTGCCAGTACCGTCAGAACCAACTATGGCTACACCTTC. Its protein product is CASTVRTNYGYTF.

The chain uses TRBV21-1 and TRBJ2-2; the table's D gene call, TRBD1, was not cross checked with the DNA. TRBV21-1 is noted as a pseudogene. The CDR3 consists of 15 residues. The CDR3 DNA follows: TGTGCCAGCAGCAAAAGGGAACAGGGGACCGGGGAGCTGTTTTTT. The encoded protein is CASSKREQGTGELFF.

The chain joins TRBV11-3 to TRBJ2-7, with D possibly matching TRBD2 (5 bases). V was shortened by 5 bases and J by 5 bases, with 10 bases between the two germline ends. This CDR3 contains 12 residues. Looked up from germline, CDR1 is SGHNT and CDR2 is YENEEA. CDR3 in DNA: TGTGCCAGCAGCGCGGGCGAGGACGAGCAGTACTTC. It specifies CASSAGEDEQYF.